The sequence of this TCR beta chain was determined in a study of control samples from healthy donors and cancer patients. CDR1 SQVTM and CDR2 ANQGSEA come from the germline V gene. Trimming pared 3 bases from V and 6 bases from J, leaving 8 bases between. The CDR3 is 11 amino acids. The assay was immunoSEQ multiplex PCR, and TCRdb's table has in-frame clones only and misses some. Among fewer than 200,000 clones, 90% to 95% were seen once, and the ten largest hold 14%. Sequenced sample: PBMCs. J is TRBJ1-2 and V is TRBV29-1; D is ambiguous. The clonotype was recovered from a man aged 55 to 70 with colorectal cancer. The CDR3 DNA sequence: TGCAGCGTTGATTGGGGAAATGGCTACACCTTC. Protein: CSVDWGNGYTF.